What follows are 19 T cell receptor beta chains derived from one specimen sequenced in a study of OX40 agonist ivuxolimab in advanced cancers. The method behind the library was the immunoSEQ multiplex PCR assay. Imported from immuneACCESS, the table was reduced by TCRdb to in-frame sequences with V and J called. These copies leave out some clones; in studies compared against another copy, an unresolved V gene accounts for under half, and the cause of the remainder is not known. The sample table contains tens of thousands of clones; only one count was recorded for about 88% of them. Over 0.25% of the sample lies in the top ten. The sequencing here drew on CD4+ or CD8+ T cells sorted from blood, taken in a trial of the OX40 agonist ivuxolimab. The receptors derive from an adult with an advanced solid tumor such as melanoma, head and neck, liver or kidney cancer.

V usage is TRBV11-2 and J usage is TRBJ1-1; 7 positions match TRBD1. The J segment lost 1 base and the V segment lost 2 bases, leaving 4 bases of the junction unmatched. The CDR3 runs 15 residues. Germline V CDR1 and CDR2: SGHAT, FQNNGV. Written as DNA, the CDR3 is TGTGCCAGCAGCTTAAGAGGGGGCGAGAACACTGAAGCTTTCTTT. Protein: CASSLRGGENTEAFF.

J is TRBJ2-2 and V is TRBV27; weak D call: TRBD2 (6 bases). The CDR3 contains 16 residues. Germline lookup yields CDR1 MNHEY and CDR2 SMNVEV (reference sequence). Trimming stripped 3 bases from V and 5 bases from J, with 16 bases between. Written as DNA, the CDR3 is TGTGCCAGCAGTTTGTCGACTAGTTATTGGACCGGGGAGCTGTTTTTT. Protein sequence: CASSLSTSYWTGELFF.

The rearrangement links TRBV6-1 to TRBJ2-7; 8 bases match TRBD2. The CDR3 totals 12 residues. The trim removed 8 bases at V and 6 bases at J, leaving 6 bases unmatched. Germline V gene lookup returns CDR1 MNHNS and CDR2 SASEGT. DNA of the CDR3: TGTGCCAGCTCAGAGGGACTAGGCGAGCAGTACTTC. It codes for CASSEGLGEQYF.

The V gene is TRBV5-1, the J gene TRBJ2-5; TRBD2 might be the D (6 bases). This CDR3 region has 15 residues. Per the germline V gene, CDR1 is SGHRS and CDR2 is YFSETQ. Trimming pared 4 bases from V and 5 bases from J, leaving 18 bases between. The CDR3 sequence is CASSRHVVGRETQYF. DNA of the CDR3: TGCGCCAGCAGCCGACATGTGGTGGGGAGGGAGACCCAGTACTTC.

V gene TRBV9 combines with J gene TRBJ1-1, with 8 bases aligning to TRBD1. The CDR3 consists of 14 residues. CDR1 is SGDLS and CDR2 is YYNGEE in the germline V gene. V was clipped by 0 bases and J by 4 bases; unmatched bases: 2. The CDR3 DNA reads TGTGCCAGCAGCGTAGGGACAGGGCCCACTGAAGCTTTCTTT. Amino acids: CASSVGTGPTEAFF.

The chain carries TRBV11-2 and TRBJ2-4; D uncertain. Germline-derived CDR1 and CDR2 are SGHAT and FQNNGV. This CDR3 has 13 amino acids. The ends were cut back, 0 bases at V and 7 bases at J, with 7 bases in the middle. CDR3 bases: TGTGCCAGCAGCTTAGATAGCCAGAACATTCAGTACTTC. Protein sequence: CASSLDSQNIQYF.

The chain couples TRBV19 to TRBJ1-5, with D unclear. Germline lookup yields CDR1 LNHDA and CDR2 SQIVND (reference sequence). V gave up 11 bases and J gave up 8 bases, with 16 bases separating them. The CDR3 length is 12 residues. CDR3 amino acids: CAGGESYEPQHF. The CDR3 DNA reads as TGTGCCGGTGGAGAATCCTATGAGCCCCAGCATTTT.

The V and J genes are TRBV15 and TRBJ1-2, with D possibly being TRBD1 (5 bases). CDR1 LNHNV and CDR2 YYDKDF come from the germline V gene (reference sequence). Trimming took off 1 base at V and 4 bases at J, with 13 bases between the two ends. This CDR3 contains 15 residues. DNA for the CDR3: TGTGCCACCAGCAGAGGTCCAGGGTACTCCTATGGCTACACCTTC. It is translated as CATSRGPGYSYGYTF.

Here the CDR3 reads CATSRDSGSFNEQFF. The CDR3, as DNA: TGTGCCACCAGCAGAGATAGCGGGAGCTTCAATGAGCAGTTCTTC. The chain carries TRBV15 and TRBJ2-1, with TRBD2 matching 9 bases. V shed 0 bases and J 6 bases; nucleotides not matched to a gene: 3. CDR1 is LNHNV, CDR2 YYDKDF, per germline (reference sequence). The CDR3 is made up of 15 amino acids.

The rearrangement uses TRBV20-1 and TRBJ1-2; D remains ambiguous. V lost 5 bases to trimming and J lost 5 bases, with 6 bases between them. Germline V gene data show CDR1 as DFQATT and CDR2 as SNEGSKA (reference sequence). The CDR3 sequence is 10 residues long. The CDR3 bases are TGCAGTGCTGAAGATTATGGCTACACCTTC. This sequence encodes CSAEDYGYTF.

The rearrangement uses TRBV5-5 and TRBJ2-3; tentatively, D is TRBD2 (6 bases). V dropped 0 bases and J dropped 2 bases, with 13 bases sitting between them. Germline loops: CDR1 SGHKS, CDR2 YYEKEE (reference sequence). CDR3 length: 16 residues. The CDR3 loop is CASSLGPSVNTDTQYF. The CDR3, as DNA: TGTGCCAGCAGCTTGGGGCCTAGCGTGAACACAGATACGCAGTATTTT.

The rearrangement uses TRBV18 and TRBJ2-5; TRBD2 might be the D (6 bases). There are 18 residues in the CDR3. Germline V CDR1 and CDR2: KGHSH, LQKENI. Trimming left V 1 base short and J 5 bases short, with 23 bases between. In nucleotides, the CDR3 is TGTGCCAGCTCACCACTCTCTCTAGCGCCACCCAGCGGGGAGACCCAGTACTTC. It is translated as CASSPLSLAPPSGETQYF.

The chain joins TRBV6-1 to TRBJ2-2, with D perhaps TRBD2 (7 bases). Germline V CDR1 and CDR2: MNHNS, SASEGT. V shed 2 bases and J shed 5 bases, with 24 bases lying between them. CDR3 length equals 19 residues. The CDR3 nucleotides read TGTGCCAGCAGTGAAAGAAGGGGGGGAAAGGGTTGGCTTACCGGGGAGCTGTTTTTT. This translates into CASSERRGGKGWLTGELFF.

The chain uses TRBV4-2 and TRBJ2-1; TRBD2 matches at 7 bases. Per germline, CDR1 LGHNA and CDR2 YNFKEQ. V was pared by 4 bases and J by 7 bases, with 13 bases of the junction left unmatched. The CDR3 has 16 amino acids. CDR3 bases: TGTGCCAGCAGCCCCCAAGGCGGGGGTCTGGGGAATGAGCAGTTCTTC. It is translated as CASSPQGGGLGNEQFF.

The gene calls are TRBV4-2 and TRBJ2-7; 11 bases line up with TRBD2. V was pared by 0 bases and J by 0 bases, with 10 bases of the junction left unmatched. Germline V gene data show CDR1 as LGHNA and CDR2 as YNFKEQ. This CDR3 spans 19 amino acids. CDR3 sequence: CASSQEGASGRPNSYEQYF. The CDR3 nucleotides read TGTGCCAGCAGCCAAGAGGGAGCTAGCGGGAGGCCCAACTCCTACGAGCAGTACTTC.

The rearrangement joins TRBV18 to TRBJ1-5; 7 bases agree with TRBD1. Trimming took 5 bases from V and 4 from J; bases not matched to a gene: 11. Looked up from germline, CDR1 is KGHSH and CDR2 is LQKENI. CDR3 length: 16 amino acids. CDR3 in amino acids: CASSRSTDRSNQPQHF. The CDR3 DNA sequence: TGTGCCAGCTCAAGATCCACGGACAGGAGTAATCAGCCCCAGCATTTT. Looking up the rest from reference TRBV18 and TRBJ1-5 gives the full variable domain: NAGVMQNPRHLVRRRGQEARLRCSPMKGHSHVYWYRQLPEEGLKFMVYLQKENIIDESGMPKERFSAEFPKEGPSILRIQQVVRGDSAAYFCASSRSTDRSNQPQHFGDGTRLSIL.

This chain uses TRBV2 with TRBJ1-5; D is unclear. The CDR3 loop spans 14 amino acids. V shed 6 bases and J shed 6 bases, with 15 bases lying between them. Germline CDR1 is SNHLY and CDR2 is FYNNEI. The CDR3 is CASSAEGISQPQHF. In DNA, the CDR3 is TGTGCCAGCAGCGCCGAGGGAATCAGTCAGCCCCAGCATTTT. Full variable domain (missing parts from reference TRBV2 and TRBJ1-5): EPEVTQTPSHQVTQMGQEVILRCVPISNHLYFYWYRQILGQKVEFLVSFYNNEISEKSEIFDDQFSVERPDGSNFTLKIRSTKLEDSAMYFCASSAEGISQPQHFGDGTRLSIL.

This sequence joins TRBV4-1 and TRBJ2-7; tentative D call: TRBD1 (5 bases). The CDR3 loop spans 13 amino acids. Trimming removed 1 base from V and 3 bases from J, with 7 bases in between. Germline-derived CDR1 and CDR2 are MGHRA and YSYEKL. The CDR3 loop is CASSQAGNYEQYF. CDR3 nucleotide sequence: TGCGCCAGCAGCCAAGCAGGGAACTACGAGCAGTACTTC.

The chain joins TRBV12-5 to TRBJ2-5; 9 nucleotides line up with TRBD2. Germline CDR1 is LGHNT and CDR2 is FRNRAP. The CDR3 loop spans 16 amino acids. With 1 base clipped from V and 5 bases from J, the junction kept 8 bases outside the gene matches. CDR3 nucleotide sequence: TGTGCTAGTGGTTTGGATCCTAGCGGGACCGCGGAGACCCAGTACTTC. This codes for CASGLDPSGTAETQYF.